This entry concerns a single T cell receptor beta chain. Its antigen is undetermined. The source of the sample is a study of shared clonotypes between healthy human individuals. The study's findings and limits: Sampling used blood alone; tissue repertoires probably differ.

Positively selected for CCR7, the CD45RO-negative cells used as naive CD8 cells excluded terminally differentiated effector memory CD45RA+ cells. The germline V gene encodes CDR1 SGHVS and CDR2 FNYEAQ. The V and J ends lost 1 base and 3 bases, in that order; junction bases with no gene match: 0. The CDR3 is 14 residues long. Using immunoSEQ multiplex PCR, the repertoire was profiled, and TCRdb retains in-frame clones only, with some absent. The sample consists of about 2.1 million clones, around 93% of them appearing once. This receptor was identified in a man aged 18-30 years in good health. Some clones in this sample may be carry-over from other donors' samples. This chain links TRBV7-6 with TRBJ1-2; 9 bases fit TRBD1. Sequencing was done on a sample of naive CD8+ T cells from PBMCs. In DNA, the CDR3 is TGTGCCAGCAGCTTAGGACAGGGGGACTATGGCTACACCTTC. This codes for CASSLGQGDYGYTF.